This is a list of T cell receptor beta chains from one sample in a study of cytomegalovirus exposure and HLA in healthy donors. Sequencing used immunoSEQ multiplex PCR; TCRdb keeps in-frame clones, though not all of them. The table records 120,000 to 150,000 clones, roughly four fifths of them present only once. The sequenced sample was PBMCs. The source of these receptors is a woman between 40 and 55 years old in good health and CMV-seronegative. Each CDR3 is given with its conserved first and last residue. The D gene is left open where the match is weak. Some rows mark clone size as missing; the rest say once, few, many or name a class of expanded clone.

J,size,V,length,D,CDR3,DNA
TRBJ2-7,NA,TRBV11-2,16,NA,CASSPRGGYYSYEQYF,TGTGCCAGCAGCCCCAGGGGTGGTTACTACTCCTACGAGCAGTACTTC
TRBJ1-2,NA,TRBV5-6,14,TRBD1,CASSLAGDSYGYTF,TGTGCCAGCAGCTTGGCGGGGGACAGCTATGGCTACACCTTC
TRBJ2-7,few,TRBV4-1,16,TRBD1,CASSQRSGTGPYEQYF,TGCGCCAGCAGCCAACGCTCAGGGACAGGCCCCTACGAGCAGTACTTC
TRBJ2-5,NA,TRBV10-1,9,NA,CANSRTQYF,TGCGCCAACTCAAGGACCCAGTACTTC
TRBJ2-1,NA,TRBV11-3,18,TRBD1,CASSSWDRVIGTYNEQFF,TGTGCCAGCAGCTCCTGGGACAGGGTGATCGGAACCTACAATGAGCAGTTCTTC
TRBJ2-1,once,TRBV7-9,16,TRBD1,CASSLAGTGPYNEQFF,TGTGCCAGCAGCTTAGCCGGGACAGGGCCCTACAATGAGCAGTTCTTC
TRBJ1-1,NA,TRBV11-3,13,NA,CASSLNRETEAFF,TGTGCCAGCAGCTTAAACAGGGAGACTGAAGCTTTCTTT
TRBJ1-1,NA,TRBV5-1,13,NA,CASSLGTDTEAFF,TGCGCCAGCAGCTTGGGGACAGACACTGAAGCTTTCTTT
TRBJ1-1,NA,TRBV5-1,14,NA,CASSLAPTGTEAFF,TGCGCCAGCAGCTTAGCCCCGACAGGAACTGAAGCTTTCTTT
TRBJ2-3,few,TRBV4-3,13,TRBD2,CASSPAGGDTQYF,TGCGCCAGCAGCCCAGCGGGAGGAGATACGCAGTATTTT
TRBJ2-7,once,TRBV6-6,14,TRBD2,CASRTGLPVYEQYF,TGTGCCAGCAGGACGGGACTACCCGTCTACGAGCAGTACTTC
TRBJ2-2,NA,TRBV14,17,TRBD2,CASSQVFLAGDPGELFF,TGTGCCAGCAGCCAAGTATTCCTAGCGGGAGACCCCGGGGAGCTGTTTTTT
TRBJ1-1,once,TRBV5-4,14,TRBD1,CASSLGQISTEAFF,TGTGCCAGCAGCCTGGGACAGATAAGCACTGAAGCCTTCTTT
TRBJ2-1,NA,TRBV4-1,14,TRBD2,CASRGLGPNNEQFF,TGCGCCAGCAGGGGACTAGGGCCCAACAATGAGCAGTTCTTC